A selection of T cell receptor beta chains follows, all from one sample in a study of blood T cell repertoires in COVID-19. Repertoires were generated with immunoSEQ multiplex PCR, while TCRdb's copy carries only in-frame clones and drops some. The sample carries approximately 160,000 clones, roughly 83% recorded once. Material: peripheral blood. These receptors came from a woman aged 55-69 years with acute or convalescent COVID-19. The CDR3 runs from the conserved cysteine through the conserved F or W. A D gene is named only where the DNA matches it firmly. Rows may omit the clone size; those that give it use once, few, many or a size class.

J: TRBJ2-5; D: TRBD1; size: -; V: TRBV19; CDR3: CASSRAGQGPRETQYF; DNA: TGTGCCAGTAGCAGAGCGGGACAGGGGCCGCGAGAGACCCAGTACTTC
J: TRBJ2-6; D: -; size: -; V: TRBV7-9; CDR3: CASSQDWGRANVLTF; DNA: TGTGCCAGCAGCCAGGACTGGGGAAGGGCCAACGTCCTGACTTTC
J: TRBJ2-5; D: -; size: -; V: TRBV18; CDR3: CASSPATQETQYF; DNA: TGTGCCAGCTCACCGGCCACCCAAGAGACCCAGTACTTC
J: TRBJ1-6; D: TRBD1; size: -; V: TRBV14; CDR3: CASSQRGPNSPLHF; DNA: TGTGCCAGCAGCCAAAGGGGGCCGAATTCACCCCTCCACTTT
J: TRBJ1-2; D: -; size: -; V: TRBV24-1; CDR3: CATSANQGGNYGYTF; DNA: TGTGCCACCAGTGCAAATCAGGGCGGCAACTATGGCTACACCTTC
J: TRBJ1-2; D: -; size: -; V: TRBV6-1; CDR3: CASSPTRDNYGYTF; DNA: TGTGCCAGCAGTCCAACCCGGGATAACTATGGCTACACCTTC
J: TRBJ2-5; D: -; size: few; V: TRBV7-9; CDR3: CASSLTPQETQYF; DNA: TGTGCCAGCAGCTTAACACCCCAAGAGACCCAGTACTTC
J: TRBJ1-3; D: -; size: -; V: TRBV15; CDR3: CATSPPWGDLRSTGNTIYF; DNA: TGTGCCACCAGCCCACCGTGGGGGGACTTGCGTTCTACTGGAAACACCATATATTTT
J: TRBJ1-1; D: -; size: -; V: TRBV11-2; CDR3: CASSLDQETEAFF; DNA: TGTGCCAGCAGCTTAGATCAAGAGACTGAAGCTTTCTTT
J: TRBJ1-2; D: TRBD1; size: -; V: TRBV19; CDR3: CATNRGTGNGYTF; DNA: TGTGCCACCAACAGAGGGACAGGGAATGGCTACACCTTC
J: TRBJ1-5; D: TRBD1; size: -; V: TRBV5-8; CDR3: CASSAGTGYKPQHF; DNA: TGTGCCAGCAGCGCCGGGACAGGGTATAAGCCCCAGCATTTT
J: TRBJ2-5; D: -; size: once; V: TRBV7-9; CDR3: CASSRQETQYF; DNA: TGTGCCAGCAGCCGTCAAGAGACCCAGTACTTC
J: TRBJ1-5; D: TRBD1; size: -; V: TRBV30; CDR3: CAGGQGSNQPQHF; DNA: TGTGCCGGAGGACAGGGATCCAATCAGCCCCAGCATTTT
J: TRBJ1-4; D: -; size: -; V: TRBV9; CDR3: CASSAGQFNEKLFF; DNA: TGTGCCAGCAGCGCCGGACAGTTTAATGAAAAACTGTTTTTT
J: TRBJ2-1; D: TRBD1; size: once; V: TRBV5-4; CDR3: CASSARDRGNTNNEQFF; DNA: TGTGCCAGCAGCGCCCGGGACAGGGGAAATACGAACAATGAGCAGTTCTTC
J: TRBJ2-5; D: TRBD1; size: few; V: TRBV5-4; CDR3: CASSPGTAQETQYF; DNA: TGTGCCAGCAGCCCCGGGACAGCACAAGAGACCCAGTACTTC
J: TRBJ2-2; D: TRBD1; size: -; V: TRBV5-1; CDR3: CASSWKDRTGELFF; DNA: TGCGCCAGCAGCTGGAAGGACAGGACCGGGGAGCTGTTTTTT
J: TRBJ2-3; D: TRBD2; size: -; V: TRBV19; CDR3: CASKPGGSTDTQYF; DNA: TGTGCCAGTAAACCGGGGGGGAGCACAGATACGCAGTATTTT
J: TRBJ2-7; D: -; size: once; V: TRBV5-1; CDR3: CASRSQGSTEQYF; DNA: TGCGCCAGCCGGAGCCAGGGGAGCACCGAGCAGTACTTC
J: TRBJ2-3; D: -; size: -; V: TRBV29-1; CDR3: CSVHGVSGSTDTQYF; DNA: TGCAGCGTTCACGGGGTTAGCGGCAGCACAGATACGCAGTATTTT
J: TRBJ1-2; D: TRBD1; size: -; V: TRBV5-4; CDR3: CASSLDTGGARGYTF; DNA: TGTGCCAGCAGCTTGGACACAGGGGGCGCAAGGGGCTACACCTTC
J: TRBJ2-3; D: -; size: -; V: TRBV2; CDR3: CASSERAGADTQYF; DNA: TGTGCCAGCAGTGAAAGGGCAGGGGCAGATACGCAGTATTTT
J: TRBJ1-1; D: -; size: -; V: TRBV7-2; CDR3: CASSLGGGGAFF; DNA: TGTGCCAGCAGCTTGGGGGGAGGGGGAGCTTTCTTT
J: TRBJ1-5; D: -; size: -; V: TRBV5-8; CDR3: CASSSAGYQPQHF; DNA: TGTGCCAGCAGCTCCGCGGGCTATCAGCCCCAGCATTTT
J: TRBJ2-5; D: TRBD1; size: once; V: TRBV11-2; CDR3: CASSLIQGALETQYF; DNA: TGTGCCAGCAGCTTGATTCAGGGGGCATTGGAGACCCAGTACTTC
J: TRBJ2-3; D: -; size: -; V: TRBV7-2; CDR3: CTSSDGVIKDTQYF; DNA: TGTACCAGCAGCGACGGGGTGATCAAAGATACGCAGTATTTT